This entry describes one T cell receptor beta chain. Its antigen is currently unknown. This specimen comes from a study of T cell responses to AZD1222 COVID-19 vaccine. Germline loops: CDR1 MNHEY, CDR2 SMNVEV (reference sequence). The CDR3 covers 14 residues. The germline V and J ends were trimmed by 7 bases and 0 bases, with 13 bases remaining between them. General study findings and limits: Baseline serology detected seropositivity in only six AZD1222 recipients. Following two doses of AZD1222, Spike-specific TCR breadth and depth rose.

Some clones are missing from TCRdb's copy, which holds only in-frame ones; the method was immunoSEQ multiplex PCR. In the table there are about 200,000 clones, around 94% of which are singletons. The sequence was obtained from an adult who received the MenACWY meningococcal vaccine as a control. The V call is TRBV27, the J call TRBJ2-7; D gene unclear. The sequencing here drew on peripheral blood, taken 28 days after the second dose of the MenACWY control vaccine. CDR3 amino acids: CASKGTTHSYEQYF. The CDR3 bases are TGTGCCAGCAAAGGCACCACACACTCCTACGAGCAGTACTTC.